This T cell receptor (beta chain) was identified during a study of cytomegalovirus exposure and HLA in healthy donors. Whole-study findings and limits: Overall, about 160 TCR beta chains were annotated as cytomegalovirus-associated.

The junction had 3 bases not matched to a gene; V was cut back by 10 bases and J by 5 bases. Germline V CDR1 and CDR2: ENHRY, SYGVKD. CDR3 length: 12 amino acids. PCR involved 60 Vbeta and 13 Jbeta primers. Only in-frame clones appear in the TCRdb table, and some are missing; sequencing was by immunoSEQ multiplex PCR. The sample lists some 63,000 clones, roughly 80% occurring once. In the case of this clone: The antigen is not known.

The chain joins TRBV10-3 to TRBJ1-5, with TRBD1 identical over 9 bases. The sequenced sample was PBMCs. The receptor was derived from a human donor in good health. CDR3 sequence reads: CASRDRDQPQHF. CDR3 nucleotide sequence: TGTGCCAGCCGGGACAGGGATCAGCCCCAGCATTTT.